The subject of this entry is one T cell receptor (beta chain). Its target is not known. One entry per CDR3 protein, called by TCRdb with MiXCR from the reads. The data show 340,000 or so distinct CDR3 sequences, with around 25% seen just once and approximately 12% held by the top ten. The record originates from a study of T cell repertoires in cytomegalovirus infection. Study-level information: CMV epitopes in the study were HLA-C-restricted (recently identified) and HLA-B-restricted (well studied). The public TCR beta signatures pointed to both CMV infection and matching HLA type.

The V gene's germline CDR1 is SGHTA and CDR2 FQGNSA. Germline trimming cut 3 bases from V and 9 bases from J; bases unmatched to any gene: 7. This CDR3 has 14 amino acids. General observations from the study: In two of eight donors, the top clonotype was HLA-C-restricted CMV-specific. Individuals carrying CMV plus the relevant HLA were identified by cumulative frequency of public TCR beta families.

The source material was cultured PBMCs, sampled from culture after CMV antigen stimulation. This receptor was taken from a human donor in good health (CMV status not recorded). Some clones in this sample may be carry-over from other donors' samples. The rearrangement uses TRBV7-2 and TRBJ1-5; the match to TRBD1 covers 8 bases. DNA of the CDR3: TGTGCCAGCAGCTTCGGACAGGGTCGAGGGCCCCAGCATTTT. This sequence encodes CASSFGQGRGPQHF.